The rows below give T cell receptor beta chains drawn from one sample of a study of molecular identifiers for immune sequencing clone quantification. TCRdb independently ran MiXCR on the PCR reads; one entry per CDR3 protein. The table has 460,000 or so distinct CDR3 sequences, roughly a fifth seen once. Sequenced material: naive CD8+ T cells from blood, with Jurkat cell RNA spiked in. The receptors were gathered from a human donor in good health. Some libraries in this study had Jurkat cell RNA spiked in. Each CDR3 is given with its conserved first and last residue. D genes are given only for firm matches. Part of the rows lack a size; the others show once, few, many or a class for expanded clones.

CSVDSPGIMETQYF | TGCAGCGTTGATAGTCCTGGAATAATGGAGACCCAGTACTTC | TRBJ2-5 | many | TRBV29-1 | NA
CASSVLASSSYNEQFF | TGTGCCAGTAGTGTCCTAGCGTCGAGCTCCTACAATGAGCAGTTCTTC | TRBJ2-1 | NA | TRBV19 | NA
CASSQTPDRGRNTEAFF | TGTGCCAGTAGTCAGACACCCGACAGGGGGAGAAACACTGAAGCTTTCTTT | TRBJ1-1 | NA | TRBV19 | TRBD1
CASSGQGILSGANVLTF | TGTGCCAGCAGTGGACAGGGGATACTCTCTGGGGCCAACGTCCTGACTTTC | TRBJ2-6 | many | TRBV2 | TRBD1
CAWSHFSGYEQYF | TGTGCCTGGAGCCACTTTAGCGGGTACGAGCAGTACTTC | TRBJ2-7 | NA | TRBV30 | TRBD2
CSVGRWDGYTF | TGCAGCGTGGGGCGATGGGATGGCTACACCTTC | TRBJ1-2 | many | TRBV29-1 | NA
CSVRDRVASGNTIYF | TGCAGCGTGAGGGACAGGGTAGCCTCTGGAAACACCATATATTTT | TRBJ1-3 | many | TRBV29-1 | TRBD1
CASSRRAQQGLGTQYF | TGTGCCAGCAGCCGACGGGCCCAACAGGGATTAGGGACCCAGTACTTC | TRBJ2-5 | NA | TRBV3-1 | NA
CSVHSGSGTGELFF | TGCAGCGTCCACAGCGGGAGTGGGACCGGGGAGCTGTTTTTT | TRBJ2-2 | many | TRBV29-1 | TRBD2
CASSFRQGLTGELFF | TGTGCCAGCAGCTTTAGACAGGGGCTAACGGGGGAGCTGTTTTTT | TRBJ2-2 | few | TRBV7-9 | TRBD1
CSVVSEINPAYEQYF | TGCAGCGTTGTATCCGAAATCAACCCCGCCTACGAGCAGTACTTC | TRBJ2-7 | many | TRBV29-1 | NA
CASSFRLAGGPGDTQYF | TGTGCCAGCAGCTTTCGGCTAGCGGGAGGGCCCGGGGATACGCAGTATTTT | TRBJ2-3 | NA | TRBV5-4 | TRBD2
CASKSTGGYTEAFF | TGTGCCAGCAAAAGTACAGGCGGCTACACTGAAGCTTTCTTT | TRBJ1-1 | many | TRBV12-3/TRBV12-4 | NA
CASSYFVYPGGLMNTEAFF | TGTGCCAGCAGTTACTTTGTTTACCCTGGAGGGTTGATGAACACTGAAGCTTTCTTT | TRBJ1-1 | few | TRBV6-2/TRBV6-3 | NA
CASSYPGLAGAPDTQYF | TGTGCCAGCAGTTACCCTGGACTAGCGGGGGCCCCAGATACGCAGTATTTT | TRBJ2-3 | few | TRBV6-2/TRBV6-3 | TRBD2
CASSWGTGPYEQYF | TGTGCCAGCAGCTGGGGGACAGGCCCCTACGAGCAGTACTTC | TRBJ2-7 | many | TRBV5-4 | TRBD1
CASSLPGWHEQYF | TGTGCCAGCAGTTTACCGGGGTGGCACGAGCAGTACTTC | TRBJ2-7 | few | TRBV12-3/TRBV12-4 | NA
CASSLVTGFPEQYF | TGTGCCAGCAGCTTGGTGACAGGATTTCCCGAGCAGTACTTC | TRBJ2-7 | NA | TRBV7-9 | NA
CAWSVHSDNEQFF | TGTGCCTGGAGTGTACACTCGGACAATGAGCAGTTCTTC | TRBJ2-1 | many | TRBV30 | NA
CAISEERGDTQYF | TGTGCCATCAGTGAGGAAAGGGGAGATACGCAGTATTTT | TRBJ2-3 | few | TRBV10-3 | NA
CASSYADRGGEQFF | TGTGCCAGCAGTTACGCGGACAGGGGGGGTGAGCAGTTCTTC | TRBJ2-1 | many | TRBV6-2/TRBV6-3 | TRBD1
CASSPNNYGYTF | TGTGCCAGCAGCCCCAATAACTATGGCTACACCTTC | TRBJ1-2 | many | TRBV7-9 | NA